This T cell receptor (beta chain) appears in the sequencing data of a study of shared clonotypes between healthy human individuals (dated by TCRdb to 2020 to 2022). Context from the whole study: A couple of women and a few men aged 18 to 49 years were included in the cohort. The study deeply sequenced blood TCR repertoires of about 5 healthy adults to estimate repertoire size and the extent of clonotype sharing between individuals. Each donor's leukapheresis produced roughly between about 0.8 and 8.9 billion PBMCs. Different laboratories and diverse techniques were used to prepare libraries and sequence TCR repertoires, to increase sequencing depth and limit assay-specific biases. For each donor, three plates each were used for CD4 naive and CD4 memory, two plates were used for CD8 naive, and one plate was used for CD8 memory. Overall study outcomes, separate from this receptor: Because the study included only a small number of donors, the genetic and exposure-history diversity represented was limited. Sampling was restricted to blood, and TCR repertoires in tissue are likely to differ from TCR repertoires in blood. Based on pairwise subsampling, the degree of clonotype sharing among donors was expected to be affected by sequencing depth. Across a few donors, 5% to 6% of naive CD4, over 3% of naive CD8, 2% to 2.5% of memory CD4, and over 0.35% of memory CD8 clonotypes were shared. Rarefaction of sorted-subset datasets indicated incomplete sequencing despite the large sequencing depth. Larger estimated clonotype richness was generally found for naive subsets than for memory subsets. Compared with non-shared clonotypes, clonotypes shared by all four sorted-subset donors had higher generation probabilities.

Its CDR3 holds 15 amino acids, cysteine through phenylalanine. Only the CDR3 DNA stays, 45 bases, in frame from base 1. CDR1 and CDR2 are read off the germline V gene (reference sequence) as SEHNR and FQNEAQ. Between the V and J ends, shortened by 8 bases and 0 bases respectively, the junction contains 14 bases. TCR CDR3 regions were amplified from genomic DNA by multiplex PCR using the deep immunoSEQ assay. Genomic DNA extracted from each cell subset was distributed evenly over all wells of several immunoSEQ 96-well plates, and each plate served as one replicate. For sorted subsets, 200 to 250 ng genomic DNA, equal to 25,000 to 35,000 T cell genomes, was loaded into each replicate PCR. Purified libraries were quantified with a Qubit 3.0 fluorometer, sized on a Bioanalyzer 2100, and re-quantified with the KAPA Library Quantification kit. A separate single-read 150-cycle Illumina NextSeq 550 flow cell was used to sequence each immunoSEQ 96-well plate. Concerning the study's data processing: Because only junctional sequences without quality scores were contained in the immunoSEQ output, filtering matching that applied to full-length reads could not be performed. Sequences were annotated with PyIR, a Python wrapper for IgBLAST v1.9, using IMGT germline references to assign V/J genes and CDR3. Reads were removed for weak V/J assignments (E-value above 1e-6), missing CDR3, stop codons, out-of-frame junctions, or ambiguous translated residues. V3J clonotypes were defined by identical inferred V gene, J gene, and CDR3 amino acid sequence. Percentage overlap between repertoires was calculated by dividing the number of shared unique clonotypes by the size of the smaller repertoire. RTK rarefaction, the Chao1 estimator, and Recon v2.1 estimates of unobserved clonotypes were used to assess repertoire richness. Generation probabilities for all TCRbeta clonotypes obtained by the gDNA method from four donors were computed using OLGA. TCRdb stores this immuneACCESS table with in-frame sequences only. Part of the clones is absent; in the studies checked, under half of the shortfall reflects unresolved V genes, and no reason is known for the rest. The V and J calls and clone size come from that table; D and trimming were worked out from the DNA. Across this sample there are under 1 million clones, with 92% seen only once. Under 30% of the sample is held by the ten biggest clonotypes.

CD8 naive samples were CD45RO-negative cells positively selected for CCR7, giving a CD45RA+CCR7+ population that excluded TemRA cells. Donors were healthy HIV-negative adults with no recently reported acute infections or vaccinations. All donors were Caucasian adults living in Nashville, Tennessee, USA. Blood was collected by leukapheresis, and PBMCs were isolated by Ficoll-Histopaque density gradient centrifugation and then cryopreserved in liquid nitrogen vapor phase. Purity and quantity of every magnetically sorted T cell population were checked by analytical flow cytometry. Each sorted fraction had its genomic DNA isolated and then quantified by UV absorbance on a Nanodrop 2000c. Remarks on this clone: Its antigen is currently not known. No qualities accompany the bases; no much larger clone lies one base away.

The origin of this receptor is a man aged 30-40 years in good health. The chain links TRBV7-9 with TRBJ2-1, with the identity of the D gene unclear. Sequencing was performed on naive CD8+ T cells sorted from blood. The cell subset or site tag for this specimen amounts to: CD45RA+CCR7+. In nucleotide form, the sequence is TGTGCCAGCTGGTTTGGGGATAGCTCCTACAATGAGCAGTTCTTC. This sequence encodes CASWFGDSSYNEQFF.